These 2 T cell receptor beta chains were all obtained from the same sample, sequenced in a study of blood T cell repertoires in COVID-19. Produced via immunoSEQ multiplex PCR; TCRdb's table is partial and in-frame only. The table includes 85,000 or so clones, under 90% detected once. The sample taken for sequencing was peripheral blood. The receptors were gathered from a man older than 75 with acute or convalescent COVID-19.

This clone showed up just once. The chain joins TRBV6-6 to TRBJ2-1, with D unresolved. The V gene's germline CDR1 is MNHNY and CDR2 SVGAGI (reference sequence). V was shortened by 7 bases and J by 0 bases, with 7 bases between the two germline ends. This CDR3 contains 13 residues. Written as DNA, the CDR3 is TGTGCCAGCACGGAGTACTCCTACAATGAGCAGTTCTTC. It translates to CASTEYSYNEQFF.

In this sample, this clone turned up once. The chain employs TRBV4-1 and TRBJ2-7, with a tentative D call TRBD1 (5 bases). This CDR3 is built from 13 residues. The V gene lost 3 bases and the J gene lost 4 bases, with 10 bases spanning the gap. CDR1 and CDR2 (germline): MGHRA, YSYEKL. This CDR3 reads CASSQVGEYEQYF. The CDR3 DNA is TGCGCCAGCAGCCAGGTAGGGGAATACGAGCAGTACTTC.